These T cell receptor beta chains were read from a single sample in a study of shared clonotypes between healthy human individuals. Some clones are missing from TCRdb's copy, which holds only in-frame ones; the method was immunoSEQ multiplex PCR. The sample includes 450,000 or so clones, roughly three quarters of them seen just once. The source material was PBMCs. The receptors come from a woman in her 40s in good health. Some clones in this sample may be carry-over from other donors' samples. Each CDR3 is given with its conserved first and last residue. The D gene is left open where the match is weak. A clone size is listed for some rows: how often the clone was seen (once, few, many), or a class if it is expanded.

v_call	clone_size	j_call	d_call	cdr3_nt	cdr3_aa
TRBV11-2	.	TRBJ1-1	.	TGTGCCAGCAGCTTAGATATGGCGGGTACTGAAGCTTTCTTT	CASSLDMAGTEAFF
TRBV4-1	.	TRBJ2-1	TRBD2	TGCGCCAGCAGCCAAACGGGGGGACTAGCGGAGGGGCAGCAGTTCTTC	CASSQTGGLAEGQQFF
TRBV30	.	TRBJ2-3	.	TGTGCCTGGACCCGAGGGAGTGGAGATACGCAGTATTTT	CAWTRGSGDTQYF
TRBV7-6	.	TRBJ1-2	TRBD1	TGTGCCAGCAGCTTATCGGGGAGGGACAGCCATGGCTACACCTTC	CASSLSGRDSHGYTF
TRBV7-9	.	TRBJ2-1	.	TGTGCCAGCAGTCTAGCAGGCGAGCAGTTCTTC	CASSLAGEQFF
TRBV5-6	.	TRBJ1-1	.	TGTGCCAGCAGCTTTGGTTGGGGAACTGAAGCTTTCTTT	CASSFGWGTEAFF
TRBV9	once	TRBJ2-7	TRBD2	TGTGCCAGCAGCGTAGGGGGAGGGGACTCCTACGAGCAGTACTTC	CASSVGGGDSYEQYF
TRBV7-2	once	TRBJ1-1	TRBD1	TGTGCCAGCAGCGCAAGGGACAGCCTGAACACTGAAGCTTTCTTT	CASSARDSLNTEAFF
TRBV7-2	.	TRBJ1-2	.	TGTGCCAGCAGCCCACCTAACCCCAGGGCCTATGGCTACACCTTC	CASSPPNPRAYGYTF
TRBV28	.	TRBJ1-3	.	TGTGCCAGCAGTTTATTTGACACCATATATTTT	CASSLFDTIYF
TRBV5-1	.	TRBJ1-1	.	TGCGCCAGCAGCTTGGTGGACAGCTACACTGAAGCTTTCTTT	CASSLVDSYTEAFF
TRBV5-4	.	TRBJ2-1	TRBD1	TGTGCCAGCAGCCCACCGGGACAGGGGGCGTACAATGAGCAGTTCTTC	CASSPPGQGAYNEQFF
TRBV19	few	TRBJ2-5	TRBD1	TGTGCCAGTAGTATCGGACAGGGAGGAGAGACCCAGTACTTC	CASSIGQGGETQYF
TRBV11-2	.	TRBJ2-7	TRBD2	TGTGCCAGCAGCTTCGGGAGCGGGAGGGTTTACGAGCAGTACTTC	CASSFGSGRVYEQYF
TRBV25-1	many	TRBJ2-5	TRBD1	TGTGCCAGCAGTACCCAGACAGGGGGCGGGGAGACCCAGTACTTC	CASSTQTGGGETQYF
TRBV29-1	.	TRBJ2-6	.	TGCAGCGTTTACAGACTAAGCATACAAAGTCGGGCCAACGTCCTGACTTTC	CSVYRLSIQSRANVLTF
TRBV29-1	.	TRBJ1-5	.	TGCAGCGTGAAACAGGATAGCAATCAGCCCCAGCATTTT	CSVKQDSNQPQHF
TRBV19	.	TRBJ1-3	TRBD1	TGTGCCAGTAGCGAACAACAGGGGCTCGGAAACACCATATATTTT	CASSEQQGLGNTIYF
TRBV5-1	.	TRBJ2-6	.	TGCGCCAGCAGCTTGGAGATACAGGGTGCTGGGGCCAACGTCCTGACTTTC	CASSLEIQGAGANVLTF
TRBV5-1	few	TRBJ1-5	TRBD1	TGCGCCAGCAGCCTACAGGGGCTGAGCAATCAGCCCCAGCATTTT	CASSLQGLSNQPQHF
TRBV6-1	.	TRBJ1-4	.	TGTGCCAGCAGTGAACAGACCCCCTTGGGGGAAAAACTGTTTTTT	CASSEQTPLGEKLFF
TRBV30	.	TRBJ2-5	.	TGTGCCTGGAACTATCTGGCAACAGAGACCCAGTACTTC	CAWNYLATETQYF
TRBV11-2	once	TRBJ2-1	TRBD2	TGTGCCAGCAGCGTTAGCGGGAGGGCCAATGAGCAGTTCTTC	CASSVSGRANEQFF
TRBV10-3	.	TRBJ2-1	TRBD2	TGTGCCATCAGTTATAGGACTAGCGGGAGTTTGGCGAAGTCCTACAATGAGCAGTTCTTC	CAISYRTSGSLAKSYNEQFF
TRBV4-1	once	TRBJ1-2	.	TGCGCCAGCAGCCCCTCACAGGGTGGGCGATATGGCTACACCTTC	CASSPSQGGRYGYTF
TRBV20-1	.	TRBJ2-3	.	TGCAGTGCACCACATGCAGATACGCAGTATTTT	CSAPHADTQYF
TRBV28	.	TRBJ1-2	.	TGTGCCAGCAGCCTCCCAGGGTATGGCTACACCTTC	CASSLPGYGYTF
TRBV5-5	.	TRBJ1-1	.	TGTGCCAGCAGCGGGAGAGGTGGCACTGAAGCTTTCTTT	CASSGRGGTEAFF
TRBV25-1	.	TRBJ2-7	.	TGTGGCACTCTACCAAGGGTAGTCTACGAGCAGTACTTC	CGTLPRVVYEQYF
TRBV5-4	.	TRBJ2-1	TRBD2	TGTGCCAGCAGCTTACTAGCGGGAGTCAATGAGCAGTTCTTC	CASSLLAGVNEQFF
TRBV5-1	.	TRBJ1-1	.	TGCGCCAGCAGCCCTTCGGGACGGACTGACGCTTTCTTT	CASSPSGRTDAFF
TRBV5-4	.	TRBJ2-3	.	TGTGCCAGCAGCCAAGAATGGTCGAAAACGGATACGCAGTATTTT	CASSQEWSKTDTQYF
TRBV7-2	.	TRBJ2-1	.	TGTGCCAGCAGGCGTCGGGGAAACCACAATGAGCAGTTCTTC	CASRRRGNHNEQFF
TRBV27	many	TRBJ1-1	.	TGTGCCAGCAGTTCCACAGGGAACACTGAAGCTTTCTTT	CASSSTGNTEAFF
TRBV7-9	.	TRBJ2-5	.	TGTGCCAGCAGCGCCTCCGGGCGTGGAGAGACCCAGTACTTC	CASSASGRGETQYF
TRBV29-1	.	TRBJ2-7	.	TGCAGCGTTGTTCAGGAGTCCTACGAGCAGTACTTC	CSVVQESYEQYF
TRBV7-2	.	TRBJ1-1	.	TGTGCCAGCAGCCAACAGGCCGGGGACACTGAAGCTTTCTTT	CASSQQAGDTEAFF
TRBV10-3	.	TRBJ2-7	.	TGTGCCATCTCCGGGACGCAAAACTACGAGCAGTACTTC	CAISGTQNYEQYF
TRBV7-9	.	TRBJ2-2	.	TGTGCCAGCAGCTTAGCTGCGCCCCAGAACACCGGGGAGCTGTTTTTT	CASSLAAPQNTGELFF
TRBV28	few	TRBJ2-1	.	TGTGCCAGCAGTTTCTTCGGGACCATCCTTTACAATGAGCAGTTCTTC	CASSFFGTILYNEQFF
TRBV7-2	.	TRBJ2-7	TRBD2	TGTGCCAGCAGCACCACCGGACTAGCGGGAGCCGAGCAGTACTTC	CASSTTGLAGAEQYF
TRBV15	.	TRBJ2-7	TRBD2	TGTGCCACCAGCACGCGGACTAGCGGGAGAGCGTACGAGCAGTACTTC	CATSTRTSGRAYEQYF
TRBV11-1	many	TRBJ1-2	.	TGTGCCAGCAGCTTATCTGACGAAAACTATGGCTACACCTTC	CASSLSDENYGYTF
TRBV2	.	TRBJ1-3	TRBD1	TGTGCCAGCGGAAGGGACAGCCCGCCAGTGGGAAACACCATATATTTT	CASGRDSPPVGNTIYF
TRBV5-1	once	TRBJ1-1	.	TGCGCCAGCAGCTTGGAGGGGACGGGGAACACTGAAGCTTTCTTT	CASSLEGTGNTEAFF
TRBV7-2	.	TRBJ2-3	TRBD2	TGTGCCAGCAGCTTAGGAGCGGGAGGAACAGATACGCAGTATTTT	CASSLGAGGTDTQYF
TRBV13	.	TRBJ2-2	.	TGTGCCAGCAGCTTAGGCCTTAACACCGGGGAGCTGTTTTTT	CASSLGLNTGELFF
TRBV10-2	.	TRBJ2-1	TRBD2	TGCGCCAGCAGTGAAAGGGCTAGCGGGAGGAGGGACAATGAGCAGTTCTTC	CASSERASGRRDNEQFF
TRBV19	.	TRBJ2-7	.	TGTGCCAGTAGTACGTGGGGACACTCCTACGAGCAGTACTTC	CASSTWGHSYEQYF